This TCR beta chain emerged from a study of cytotoxic CD8 clonotypes in ibrutinib-treated CLL. As for the study in general: Of the patients, about a dozen were relapsed/refractory, some 15 treatment-naive and under 18 IGHV unmutated. An average of around 250,000 productive templates and 94,082 productive rearrangements was obtained per sample. Overall study results and limits: Public clonotypes (which were uncommon) either contracted or remained stable on treatment. Clonality went up at the time of ibrutinib response, stayed stable in sustained remission, and later dropped back toward its baseline level at progression.

Germline V gene sequence: CDR1 MDHEN, CDR2 SYDVKM. Trimming pared 7 bases from V and 5 bases from J, leaving 11 bases between. The CDR3 sequence is 12 residues long. To note about this clone: Its antigen is undetermined.

The table came from immunoSEQ multiplex PCR; TCRdb's copy has only in-frame clones and leaves some out. Here the sample spans roughly 150,000 clones, about four fifths being singletons. This rearrangement joins TRBV28 to TRBJ1-2; D call uncertain. Material: PBMCs, obtained after 24 months of ibrutinib treatment. This receptor was taken from a human donor with chronic lymphocytic leukemia. The CDR3 is CASTKAYYGYTF. CDR3 nucleotides: TGTGCCAGCACCAAAGCGTATTATGGCTACACCTTC.